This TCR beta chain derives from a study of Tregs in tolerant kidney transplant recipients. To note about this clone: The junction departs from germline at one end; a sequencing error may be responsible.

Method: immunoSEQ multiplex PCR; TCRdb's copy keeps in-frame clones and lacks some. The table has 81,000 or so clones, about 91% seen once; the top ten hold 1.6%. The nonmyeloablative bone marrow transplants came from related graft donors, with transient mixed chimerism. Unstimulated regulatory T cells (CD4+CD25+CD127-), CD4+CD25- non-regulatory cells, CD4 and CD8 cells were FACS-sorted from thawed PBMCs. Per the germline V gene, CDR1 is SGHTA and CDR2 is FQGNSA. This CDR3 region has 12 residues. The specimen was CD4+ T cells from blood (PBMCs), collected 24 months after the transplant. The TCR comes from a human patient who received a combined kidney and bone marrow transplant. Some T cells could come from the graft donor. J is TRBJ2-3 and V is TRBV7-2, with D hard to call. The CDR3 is CASSLASLKSNF. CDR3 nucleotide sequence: TGTGCCAGCAGCTTAGCGTCACTGAAGTCCAATTTT.